The 15 T cell receptor beta chains below were found in one sample sequenced in a study of shared clonotypes between healthy human individuals (dated by TCRdb to the early 2020s). Libraries were constructed by the immunoSEQ multiplex PCR assay. TCRdb's version of the immuneACCESS table is confined to in-frame rearrangements and falls short of the full clone set. An unresolved V gene accounts for under half of the shortfall where checked; the remainder is of unknown origin. This sample lists 2,500,000 or so clones; under 95% were detected once. The top ten clonotypes cover approximately 0.4% of the sample. The sample comprised naive CD4+ T cells from PBMCs. The sample's cell subset or site, from its label and the paper: CD45RA+ positively selected. The receptors here all came from a man aged 18 to 30 in good health. Some clones in this sample may be carry-over from other donors' samples.

For this clone: Mismatch with germline at one junction end may stem from a read error. This chain joins TRBV7-9 and TRBJ2-4; D gene ambiguous. Looked up from germline, CDR1 is SEHNR and CDR2 is FQNEAQ (reference sequence). This CDR3 is 10 amino acids long. Written as DNA, the CDR3 is TGTGCCAGCAGTAGGGAACGGGTAAACTTC. It specifies CASSRERVNF.

V is TRBV14 and J is TRBJ1-2, with D unresolved. Trimming took 4 bases from V and 2 from J, leaving 14 bases between them. The germline V gene has CDR1 SGHDN and CDR2 FVKESK. The CDR3 runs to 15 residues. As DNA, the CDR3 is TGTGCCAGCAGCCCCCTCGGTGTGGGAAACTATGGCTACACCTTC. Protein product: CASSPLGVGNYGYTF.

The V gene is TRBV19, the J gene TRBJ1-4; a possible D gene is TRBD1 (6 bases). V lost 10 bases, J lost 2 bases, and 20 bases lay in between. Germline CDR1 reads LNHDA; CDR2 reads SQIVND (reference sequence). The CDR3 is 16 amino acids. The CDR3, as DNA: TGTGCCACTACGAGGCAAGGGGGGCGGACTAATGAAAAACTGTTTTTT. Amino acid sequence: CATTRQGGRTNEKLFF. The whole variable domain, filled in from reference TRBV19 and TRBJ1-4, reads DGGITQSPKYLFRKEGQNVTLSCEQNLNHDAMYWYRQDPGQGLRLIYYSQIVNDFQKGDIAEGYSVSREKKESFPLTVTSAQKNPTAFYLCATTRQGGRTNEKLFFGSGTQLSVL.

The chain combines TRBV7-6 with TRBJ2-5; weak D call: TRBD2 (6 bases). V gave up 5 bases and J gave up 0 bases, with 7 bases separating them. The CDR3 totals 13 residues. From germline, CDR1 is SGHVS and CDR2 FNYEAQ. The chain's CDR3 is CASSRDYQETQYF. CDR3 nucleotides: TGTGCCAGCAGCAGGGACTACCAAGAGACCCAGTACTTC.

This clone was seen once. The chain couples TRBV5-1 to TRBJ1-3; D gene uncertain. This CDR3 is built from 14 residues. V gave up 1 base and J gave up 2 bases, with 7 bases separating them. Germline V lookup: CDR1 SGHRS, CDR2 YFSETQ. Written as DNA, the CDR3 is TGCGCCAGCAGCTTGCTGGGAACTGGAAACACCATATATTTT. Translated: CASSLLGTGNTIYF.

The chain employs TRBV7-9 and TRBJ2-1; 13 positions agree with TRBD2. The trim removed 1 base at V and 6 bases at J, leaving 6 bases unmatched. The germline CDR1 and CDR2 sequences are SEHNR and FQNEAQ (reference sequence). This CDR3 region has 17 residues. CDR3 sequence (DNA): TGTGCCAGCAGCTTAGTTTTTGGGACTAGCGGGGTCAATGAGCAGTTCTTC. It yields the protein CASSLVFGTSGVNEQFF.

The chain is built from TRBV18 and TRBJ1-3, with D hard to call. Germline CDR1 and CDR2: KGHSH and LQKENI. There are 15 residues in the CDR3. V was pared by 2 bases and J by 2 bases, with 10 bases between. The CDR3 here is CASSPGPTTGNTIYF. The CDR3 bases are TGTGCCAGCTCACCAGGGCCGACCACTGGAAACACCATATATTTT.

This clone was recorded only once. J is TRBJ2-2 and V is TRBV28; a possible D gene is TRBD1 (8 bases). The V end was cut by 5 bases, the J end by 7 bases, with 20 bases between. The CDR3 has 16 amino acids. CDR1 and CDR2 from the germline V gene are MDHEN and SYDVKM. CDR3 coding DNA: TGTGCCAGCAGTCCCGCCGGTACAGGGGGGGTCGGGGAGCTGTTTTTT. This sequence encodes CASSPAGTGGVGELFF.

The chain combines TRBV21-1 with TRBJ1-4; the table's D call TRBD1 went unverified against the DNA. TRBV21-1 is a known pseudogene. CDR3 length: 16 residues. The CDR3 protein is CASSKALDRGNEKLFF. In DNA form, the CDR3 reads TGTGCCAGCAGCAAAGCGCTGGACAGGGGCAATGAAAAACTGTTTTTT.

The chain joins TRBV19 to TRBJ1-1, with TRBD1 matching 8 bases. Germline-derived CDR1 and CDR2 are LNHDA and SQIVND (reference sequence). V lost 5 bases and J lost 11; bases outside the gene matches: 4. This CDR3 region has 11 residues. The CDR3 protein is CASSQGARAFF. DNA for the CDR3: TGTGCCAGTAGTCAGGGGGCTCGGGCTTTCTTT.

The chain recombines TRBV19 with TRBJ2-3; D may be TRBD2 (5 bases). V was trimmed by 3 bases and J by 2 bases, leaving 15 bases between them. Per germline, CDR1 LNHDA and CDR2 SQIVND (reference sequence). The CDR3 runs to 16 residues. In DNA form, the CDR3 reads TGTGCCAGTAGTATCGCCAGAGGGATGGTCACAGATACGCAGTATTTT. It codes for CASSIARGMVTDTQYF.

The J gene is TRBJ2-3, the V gene TRBV10-3; D is undetermined. The CDR3 totals 14 residues. The V end lost 6 bases, the J end lost 2 bases, and 12 bases lay between the germline ends. The germline CDR1 and CDR2 sequences are ENHRY and SYGVKD. CDR3 sequence: CAISLRLNTDTQYF. The CDR3 nucleotides are TGTGCCATCAGCCTGCGGCTTAACACAGATACGCAGTATTTT.

The J gene is TRBJ1-5, the V gene TRBV14, with D unclear. The CDR3 has 16 residues. Germline lookup yields CDR1 SGHDN and CDR2 FVKESK. V lost 6 bases and J lost 2, with 17 bases in between. The CDR3 DNA reads TGTGCCAGCAGGCTTTCGGGAGAGGAGCGCAATCAGCCCCAGCATTTT. Its translation: CASRLSGEERNQPQHF.

The V gene is TRBV5-5, the J gene TRBJ1-1, with 8 nucleotides matching TRBD1. V trimming: 6 bases; J trimming: 5 bases; junction bases outside the gene matches: 6. Germline CDR1 SGHKS, CDR2 YYEKEE (reference sequence). This CDR3 region has 13 residues. CDR3 sequence reads: CASMIQGVTEAFF. In nucleotides, the CDR3 is TGTGCCAGCATGATACAGGGGGTTACTGAAGCTTTCTTT.

V is TRBV28 and J is TRBJ2-1; 7 bases fit TRBD1. Germline-derived CDR1 and CDR2 are MDHEN and SYDVKM. The V gene end was trimmed by 8 bases and the J gene end by 7 bases; junction bases not matched to a gene: 11. CDR3 size: 14 residues. CDR3 nucleotide sequence: TGTGCCAGCCTAACCGGGACAGTTGGAAATGAGCAGTTCTTC. It codes for CASLTGTVGNEQFF.